This TCR beta chain stems from a study of T-cell memory formation after mild COVID-19 (dated by TCRdb to the early 2020s). Background on the whole study: Most TCR sequence clusters were specific to one of the two donors. In a couple of donors, T-cell clones that expanded and contracted after mild COVID-19 were tracked by sequencing TCRalpha and TCRbeta repertoires over time. The cohort was made up of two young adult volunteers, one female and one male, who were previously healthy. Overall study outcomes, separate from this receptor: Contracting CD4+ clones were located mainly in the CM and EM memory subsets, whereas CD8+ clones were found to be enriched in EMRA. SARS-CoV-2 specificity was not confirmed for the second-wave clones peaking on day 37. The study covered only two mild cases, and larger cohorts including severe cases with pre-infection samples were considered necessary. Balanced CD4/CD8 phenotypes were observed for clones contracting from day 15 to 85, whereas a bias towards CD4+ was observed for a second wave of clones expanding from day 15 to 37. Some responding clones were detected in pre-infection memory, suggesting pre-existing cross-reactive memory T cells joined the SARS-CoV-2 response.

In regard to this clonotype: The specificity of this receptor is unknown. One base away there is no much larger clone; base qualities are not given.

Sequenced using an Illumina NovaSeq 6000. TCRalpha and TCRbeta cDNA libraries were built by 5'RACE with constant-segment primers, adding sample barcodes and unique molecular identifiers. RNA was extracted from every sample with Trizol reagent. Libraries were amplified in two PCR steps, with a second sample barcode and Illumina TruSeq adapters added in the second step. Sequencing of the libraries was done on an Illumina NovaSeq, producing 2 x 150 bp paired-end reads. Turning to the authors' computational methods: Demultiplexing of reads and collapsing into UMI-guided consensus sequences were performed with migec v1.2.7. Using mixcr v2.1.11, the UMI consensuses were aligned to TRA and TRB V and J templates and assembled into clonotypes. A clonotype was counted as expanded or contracted only when both edgeR and NoisET called the clonotype significant, with the noise models trained on biological replicates. For edgeR calls, the thresholds were a false discovery rate-adjusted p below 0.01 and a log2 fold-change of 1. As an exploratory analysis of dynamics, PCA with hierarchical clustering was applied to max-normalized trajectories of the 1000 most abundant clonotypes. Separately sequenced CD4+ and CD8+ repertoires were used to assign a CD4 or CD8 phenotype to each responding clone. TCRdb trimmed public reads at Q25 via fastp, called clones via MiXCR and kept in-frame beta chains. Each CDR3 protein gets just one entry, which takes the most common genes and DNA from the rows behind it. The authors' filters were not applied to this entry. The sample profile shows hundreds of thousands of distinct CDR3 sequences; roughly 13% of them were found once. Jointly, the top ten make up over 20% of the sample.

PBMCs were isolated by Ficoll-Paque density gradient centrifugation. The germline V gene (reference sequence) sets CDR1 to LNHNV and CDR2 to YYDKDF. The CDR3 runs 14 amino acids, cysteine and phenylalanine included. The CDR3 DNA has 42 bases and is translated from base 1. V is clipped by 0 bases and J by 11 bases, and the sequence between their germline boundaries is 14 bases long. Recombination linked TRBV15 to TRBJ1-5; possibly the D gene is TRBD1, per 5 matching bases. The TCR sequence derives from a man between 18 and 35 years old who had mild COVID-19 (a few samples of this study predate the infection). The sample titles of this study are shuffled in the database, so cell type and time point are left out; the donor was told from shared clones. The sequencing sample was made of PBMCs or a T cell subset sorted from them (not recorded which). At the DNA level, the sequence is TGTGCCACCAGCAGAGAAGTGGGGACCCGAACCCAGCATTTT. Its translation reads: CATSREVGTRTQHF.